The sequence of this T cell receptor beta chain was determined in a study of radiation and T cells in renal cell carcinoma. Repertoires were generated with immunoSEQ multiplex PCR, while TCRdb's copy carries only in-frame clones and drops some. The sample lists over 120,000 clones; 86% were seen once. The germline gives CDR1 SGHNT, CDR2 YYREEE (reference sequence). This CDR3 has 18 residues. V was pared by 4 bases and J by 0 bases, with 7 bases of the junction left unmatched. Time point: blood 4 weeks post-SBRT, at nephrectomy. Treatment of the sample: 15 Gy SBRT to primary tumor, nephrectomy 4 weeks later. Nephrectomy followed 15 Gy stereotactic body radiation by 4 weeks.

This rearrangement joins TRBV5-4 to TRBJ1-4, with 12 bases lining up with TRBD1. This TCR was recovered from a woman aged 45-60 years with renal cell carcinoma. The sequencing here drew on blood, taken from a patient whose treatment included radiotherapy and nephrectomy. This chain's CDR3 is CASSPGQGAGTTNEKLFF. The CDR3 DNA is TGTGCCAGCAGCCCGGGACAGGGGGCGGGTACAACTAATGAAAAACTGTTTTTT. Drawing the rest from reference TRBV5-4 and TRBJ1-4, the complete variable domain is ETGVTQSPTHLIKTRGQQVTLRCSSQSGHNTVSWYQQALGQGPQFIFQYYREEENGRGNFPPRFSGLQFPNYSSELNVNALELDDSALYLCASSPGQGAGTTNEKLFFGSGTQLSVL.